The 14 T cell receptor beta chains reported below all come from one sample, sequenced in a study of cytomegalovirus exposure and HLA in healthy donors. Sequencing used immunoSEQ multiplex PCR; TCRdb keeps in-frame clones, though not all of them. The sample carries roughly 43,000 clones, about 90% recorded once. Sequencing input: PBMCs. The receptors originated from a man aged 18 to 30 in good health and CMV-seronegative.

The chain is built from TRBV5-6 and TRBJ2-5; the D gene is possibly TRBD1 (5 bases). Germline V CDR1 and CDR2: SGHDT, YYEEEE. V lost 4 bases and J 3 bases, leaving 10 bases between the germline ends. This CDR3 region has 13 residues. The CDR3 sequence is CASSPDREETQYF. CDR3 coding DNA: TGTGCCAGCAGCCCAGACAGAGAAGAGACCCAGTACTTC.

This clone has more than one count but fewer than ten. The chain couples TRBV6-5 to TRBJ1-2, with 7 nucleotides matching TRBD1. The CDR3 length is 15 residues. The germline CDR1 and CDR2 sequences are MNHEY and SVGAGI. The junction had 9 bases not matched to a gene; V was cut back by 2 bases and J by 6 bases. CDR3 in DNA: TGTGCCAGCAGTTACGGCAGACAGGGCCGCCATGGCTACACCTTC. Translating gives CASSYGRQGRHGYTF.

The genes are TRBV9 and TRBJ2-1; 12 positions agree with TRBD2. CDR3 length: 17 residues. V lost 0 bases, J lost 6 bases, and 7 bases stayed unmatched. Germline V gene lookup returns CDR1 SGDLS and CDR2 YYNGEE. The CDR3 loop is CASSVGHRLAGVNEQFF. The CDR3 DNA reads TGTGCCAGCAGCGTAGGCCATAGACTAGCGGGAGTCAATGAGCAGTTCTTC. The full variable domain, with the rest looked up from reference TRBV9 and TRBJ2-1, is DSGVTQTPKHLITATGQRVTLRCSPRSGDLSVYWYQQSLDQGLQFLIQYYNGEERAKGNILERFSAQQFPDLHSELNLSSLELGDSALYFCASSVGHRLAGVNEQFFGPGTRLTVL.

V is TRBV5-6 and J is TRBJ1-5, with a possible D match to TRBD1 (6 bases). The CDR3 runs to 14 residues. Trimming stripped 2 bases from V and 2 bases from J, with 8 bases between. CDR1 and CDR2 from the germline V gene are SGHDT and YYEEEE. Here the CDR3 DNA reads TGTGCCAGCAGCTTACAGGGAGGCAATCAGCCCCAGCATTTT. Translation: CASSLQGGNQPQHF.

This chain uses TRBV7-9 with TRBJ2-1, with a weak D call TRBD2 (6 bases). The CDR3 contains 15 residues. The germline V gene encodes CDR1 SEHNR and CDR2 FQNEAQ (reference sequence). V was pared by 5 bases and J by 3 bases, with 14 bases between. The CDR3 loop reads CASSTSLGSYNEQFF. The CDR3 DNA is TGTGCCAGCAGCACTTCCCTCGGGAGCTACAATGAGCAGTTCTTC.

J is TRBJ1-4 and V is TRBV7-9, with D tentatively TRBD1 (6 bases). This CDR3 is built from 14 residues. V lost 3 bases, J lost 2 bases, and 7 bases lay in between. The germline CDR1 and CDR2 sequences are SEHNR and FQNEAQ (reference sequence). The CDR3 here is CASSFTGTNEKLFF. Here the CDR3 DNA reads TGTGCCAGCAGCTTCACAGGGACTAATGAAAAACTGTTTTTT.

The chain recombines TRBV7-9 with TRBJ1-4, with D tentatively TRBD1 (6 bases). Germline V gives CDR1 SEHNR, CDR2 FQNEAQ (reference sequence). CDR3 length equals 14 residues. CDR3 residues: CATVQGRVDEKLFF. The DNA of the CDR3 is TGTGCGACCGTACAGGGCAGGGTGGATGAAAAACTGTTTTTT.

This chain connects TRBV7-2 to TRBJ2-5; 14 nucleotides match TRBD2. This CDR3 is 16 amino acids long. V gave up 3 bases and J gave up 2 bases; unmatched junction bases: 2. Germline loops: CDR1 SGHTA, CDR2 FQGNSA. The chain's CDR3 is CASSLTSGGGQETQYF. The CDR3 DNA sequence: TGTGCCAGCAGCTTGACTAGCGGGGGGGGACAAGAGACCCAGTACTTC. Based on the CDR3 plus reference TRBV7-2 and TRBJ2-5, the full variable domain is GAGVSQSPSNKVTEKGKDVELRCDPISGHTALYWYRQSLGQGLEFLIYFQGNSAPDKSGLPSDRFSAERTGGSVSTLTIQRTQQEDSAVYLCASSLTSGGGQETQYFGPGTRLLVL.

CDR3 residues: CASSQVGRGEDEKLFF. CDR3 DNA sequence: TGTGCCAGCAGCCAAGTTGGACGGGGGGAAGATGAAAAACTGTTTTTT. This chain connects TRBV14 to TRBJ1-4; possibly TRBD1 for D (5 bases). V was shortened by 1 base and J by 6 bases, with 15 bases between the two germline ends. Germline V gene data show CDR1 as SGHDN and CDR2 as FVKESK. The CDR3 sequence is 16 residues long.

This clone was seen a single time. The chain is built from TRBV7-8 and TRBJ2-1; tentatively, D is TRBD1 (6 bases). This CDR3 has 15 amino acids. Germline-derived CDR1 and CDR2 are SGHVS and FQNEAQ. Trimming removed 5 bases at V and 0 bases at J, with 11 bases between. CDR3 in amino acids: CASSPGTFSYNEQFF. The CDR3 DNA reads as TGTGCCAGCAGCCCTGGGACATTCTCCTACAATGAGCAGTTCTTC.

This clone showed up just a few times. This chain uses TRBV6-5 with TRBJ2-7, with a tentative D call TRBD2 (6 bases). Germline CDR1 is MNHEY and CDR2 is SVGAGI. The V gene lost 3 bases and the J gene lost 2 bases, with 8 bases spanning the gap. The CDR3 contains 13 residues. CDR3 nucleotides: TGTGCCAGCAGTTATCCGGGGGCCTACGAGCAGTACTTC. Translating gives CASSYPGAYEQYF.

This clone was detected a few times. The gene calls are TRBV15 and TRBJ1-4; TRBD1 aligns across 7 bases. Losses at the gene ends were 3 bases for V and 6 bases for J; bases not matched to a gene: 1. The CDR3 runs 13 residues. CDR1 is LNHNV and CDR2 is YYDKDF in the germline V gene (reference sequence). The CDR3 protein is CATSSQGDEKLFF. The CDR3 DNA sequence: TGTGCCACCAGCAGCCAGGGGGATGAAAAACTGTTTTTT.

The chain is built from TRBV19 and TRBJ1-1; weak D call: TRBD1 (6 bases). Germline CDR1 and CDR2: LNHDA and SQIVND (reference sequence). The CDR3 sequence is 14 residues long. V gave up 7 bases and J gave up 1 base, with 13 bases separating them. CDR3 amino acids: CASTWTVPNTEAFF. CDR3 DNA sequence: TGTGCCAGTACCTGGACAGTTCCGAACACTGAAGCTTTCTTT.

CDR3 bases: TGTGCCAGTAGTGGGTTATTACAGGGTTGGACCGGGGAGCTGTTTTTT. It encodes CASSGLLQGWTGELFF. This rearrangement joins TRBV19 to TRBJ2-2; the D gene is possibly TRBD1 (6 bases). The CDR3 covers 16 residues. The V gene lost 5 bases and the J gene lost 5 bases, with 18 bases spanning the gap. From germline, CDR1 is LNHDA and CDR2 SQIVND (reference sequence).